The sequence of this T cell receptor beta chain was determined in a study of T cell responses to AZD1222 COVID-19 vaccine. This CDR3 contains 18 residues. V lost 1 base and J lost 0, with 17 bases in between. Germline CDR1 is SGDLS and CDR2 is YYNGEE. Libraries were prepared by immunoSEQ multiplex PCR; TCRdb keeps only in-frame clonotypes and omits some of them. The top ten clones hold approximately 1.5% of a sample with over 120,000 clones, approximately 92% of them seen once. This TCR was sampled from an adult in good health. The chain joins TRBV9 to TRBJ2-4; D uncertain. Here the sequenced sample was peripheral blood, taken on day 0 of AZD1222 vaccination. The DNA of the CDR3 is TGTGCCAGCAGCGTACGCGACTTCCCATTGGGAGCCAAAAACATTCAGTACTTC. It yields the protein CASSVRDFPLGAKNIQYF.